This TCR beta chain was captured in a study of shared clonotypes between healthy human individuals. The overall study: CD4 naive and memory got three plates each, CD8 naive two, CD8 memory one.

Details on this clone: Its antigen remains unidentified.

TCRdb's copy holds only in-frame clones and misses some; the assay was immunoSEQ multiplex PCR. The profile shows more than 550,000 clones, 80% to 95% of them singletons. CDR3 length equals 13 residues. V was pared by 5 bases and J by 2 bases, with 11 bases between. The germline V gene has CDR1 SGHDT and CDR2 YYEEEE. Study results and caveats: In general, naive subsets displayed greater estimated richness than memory subsets did.

The chain has TRBV5-6 and TRBJ2-7; possible D gene TRBD1, 6 bases. The sample taken for sequencing was memory CD8+ T cells from PBMCs. The subset was: CD45RO+ cells pooled with CCR7-negative TemRA cells. The TCR sequence derives from a man aged 18 to 29 in good health. Some clones in this sample may be carry-over from other donors' samples. The CDR3 bases are TGTGCCAGCAGTGCCGGACAGACCTACGAGCAGTACTTC. Translating it yields CASSAGQTYEQYF.